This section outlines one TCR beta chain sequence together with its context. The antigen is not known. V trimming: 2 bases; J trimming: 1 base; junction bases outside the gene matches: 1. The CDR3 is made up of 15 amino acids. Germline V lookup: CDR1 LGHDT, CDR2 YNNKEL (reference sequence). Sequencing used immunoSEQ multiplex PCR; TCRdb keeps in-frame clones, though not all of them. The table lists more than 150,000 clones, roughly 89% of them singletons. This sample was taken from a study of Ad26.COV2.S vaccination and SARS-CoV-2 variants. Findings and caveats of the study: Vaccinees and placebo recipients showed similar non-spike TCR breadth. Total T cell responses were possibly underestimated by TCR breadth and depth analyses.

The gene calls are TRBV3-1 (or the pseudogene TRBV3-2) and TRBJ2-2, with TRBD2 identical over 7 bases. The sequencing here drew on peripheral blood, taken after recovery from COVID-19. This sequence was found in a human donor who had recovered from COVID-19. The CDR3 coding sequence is TGTGCCAGCAGCCAATGGGGGGGGAACACCGGGGAGCTGTTTTTT. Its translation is CASSQWGGNTGELFF.